The 32 T cell receptor beta chains presented below share a single source sample, sequenced in a study of radiotherapy plus CTLA-4 blockade in lung cancer. Measured with immunoSEQ multiplex PCR; TCRdb has only the in-frame clones, and not every one. The table has some 110,000 clones, about 83% seen once; the top ten hold about 5.2%. This specimen consisted of peripheral blood, obtained from a patient treated with radiotherapy plus ipilimumab. The source is a human donor with non-small cell lung cancer who had a partial response to radiotherapy plus ipilimumab.

This sequence joins TRBV6-5 and TRBJ1-3; no clear D gene. The CDR3 consists of 14 residues. With 5 bases removed from V and 0 bases from J, the gap between germline ends came to 8 bases. CDR1 and CDR2 (germline): MNHEY, SVGAGI. CDR3 nucleotides: TGTGCCAGCAGTAAACTCAACTCTGGAAACACCATATATTTT. Translation gives CASSKLNSGNTIYF.

The gene calls are TRBV28 and TRBJ2-7, with a weak D call TRBD2 (6 bases). CDR3 length: 17 amino acids. Germline CDR1 is MDHEN and CDR2 is SYDVKM. Trimming took 2 bases from V and 4 from J, leaving 21 bases between them. DNA for the CDR3: TGTGCCAGCAGTTTAGCCCCCGGGACTTCGTCTCTATACGAGCAGTACTTC. Encoded protein: CASSLAPGTSSLYEQYF.

This clone was counted a few times. The rearrangement links TRBV9 to TRBJ1-2, with D maybe TRBD1 (6 bases). Germline V gives CDR1 SGDLS, CDR2 YYNGEE. The CDR3 length is 14 residues. Trimming removed 5 bases at V and 6 bases at J, with 17 bases between. DNA for the CDR3: TGTGCCAGCAGGACAGGCTTCGGGCACCATGGCTACACCTTC. Translation: CASRTGFGHHGYTF.

This chain connects TRBV10-3 to TRBJ2-7, with TRBD1 matching 7 bases. The CDR3 covers 16 residues. Germline CDR1 and CDR2: ENHRY and SYGVKD. J gave up 5 bases and V 2 bases, and 12 bases lay outside the gene matches. CDR3 nucleotide sequence: TGTGCCATCAGTGAGCCTTCCCGGGACAGACCCGACGAGCAGTACTTC. It encodes CAISEPSRDRPDEQYF.

J is TRBJ2-5 and V is TRBV7-9; tentative D call: TRBD1 (5 bases). This CDR3 has 16 residues. V was cut by 5 bases and J by 4 bases, with 20 bases left in between. The germline V gene has CDR1 SEHNR and CDR2 FQNEAQ (reference sequence). In nucleotides, the CDR3 is TGTGCCAGCAGCGAGCAAAGGGGTGCAGGCTCAGAGACCCAGTACTTC. Protein: CASSEQRGAGSETQYF.

V is TRBV19 and J is TRBJ2-3; D call uncertain. V gave up 4 bases and J gave up 4 bases, with 15 bases separating them. CDR1 and CDR2 (germline): LNHDA, SQIVND (reference sequence). The CDR3 is 15 residues long. The CDR3, as DNA: TGTGCCAGTAGTACCTCAGGTTTTTTAGCAGATACGCAGTATTTT. Translated, it gives CASSTSGFLADTQYF.

This clone was counted once. V gene TRBV4-2 combines with J gene TRBJ2-3, with TRBD1 as a possible D gene (6 bases). Trimming removed 4 bases at V and 6 bases at J, with 11 bases between. The CDR3 spans 13 residues. Germline lookup yields CDR1 LGHNA and CDR2 YNFKEQ. CDR3 loop: CASSRIQGDTQYF. The DNA of the CDR3 is TGTGCCAGCAGCCGGATACAGGGTGATACGCAGTATTTT.

The chain carries TRBV25-1 and TRBJ1-5; no clear D. The ends were cut back, 9 bases at V and 0 bases at J, with 9 bases in the middle. The V gene's germline CDR1 is MGHDK and CDR2 SYGVNS. The CDR3 length is 13 residues. The CDR3 sequence: CASSQYSNQPQHF. The CDR3 bases are TGTGCCAGTTCACAGTATAGCAATCAGCCCCAGCATTTT.

This clone was picked up many times. V and J are TRBV5-1 and TRBJ1-2; 7 bases align to TRBD1. Germline CDR1 and CDR2: SGHRS and YFSETQ. Trimming removed 4 bases from V and 5 bases from J; junction bases left unmatched: 8. CDR3 length equals 14 residues. The CDR3 coding sequence is TGCGCCAGCAGCACCTCCGGGACAGCGTATGGCTACACCTTC. This encodes CASSTSGTAYGYTF.

The chain has TRBV18 and TRBJ2-1; the D is unclear. Trimming removed 3 bases at V and 0 bases at J, with 6 bases between. CDR1 and CDR2 from the germline V gene are KGHSH and LQKENI. This CDR3 spans 14 amino acids. The CDR3 coding sequence is TGTGCCAGCTCACCGATGAGCTCCTACAATGAGCAGTTCTTC. This gives the protein CASSPMSSYNEQFF.

The chain combines TRBV19 with TRBJ2-2; 7 bases line up with TRBD1. CDR3 size: 14 residues. Losses at the gene ends were 5 bases for V and 5 bases for J; bases not matched to a gene: 5. The germline CDR1 and CDR2 sequences are LNHDA and SQIVND (reference sequence). CDR3 sequence reads: CASSPQTGTGELFF. DNA of the CDR3: TGTGCCAGTAGTCCCCAGACAGGGACCGGGGAGCTGTTTTTT.

The rearrangement links TRBV6-5 to TRBJ1-3; 8 positions match TRBD1. V lost 4 bases, J lost 2 bases, and 7 bases stayed unmatched. The germline V gene has CDR1 MNHEY and CDR2 SVGAGI. The CDR3 is made up of 16 amino acids. Here the CDR3 reads CASSFFRTGPGNTIYF. The DNA for the CDR3 is TGTGCCAGCAGTTTCTTCCGGACAGGGCCTGGAAACACCATATATTTT.

This clone has a handful of counts. This chain joins TRBV7-2 and TRBJ2-5; weak D call: TRBD2 (6 bases). The tail of the sequence fits TRBJ2-7 better, so the J call may be wrong. Germline CDR1 SGHTA, CDR2 FQGNSA. This CDR3 spans 13 amino acids. The CDR3, as DNA: TGTGCCAGCAGCCCGCGGACTAACTACGAGCAGTACTTC. This codes for CASSPRTNYEQYF.

The chain combines TRBV5-8 with TRBJ2-5; TRBD1 matches 8 bases. The CDR3 is made up of 16 amino acids. V lost 3 bases to trimming and J lost 7 bases; unmatched junction nucleotides: 14. Germline values: CDR1 SGHTS, CDR2 YDEGEE. CDR3 sequence: CASSSTGQDEPGTQYF. The CDR3 coding sequence is TGTGCCAGCAGCTCTACGGGACAGGACGAACCAGGGACCCAGTACTTC. The complete variable domain, with remaining parts taken from reference TRBV5-8 and TRBJ2-5, reads EAGVTQSPTHLIKTRGQQATLRCSPISGHTSVYWYQQALGLGLQFLLWYDEGEERNRGNFPPRFSGRQFPNYSSELNVNALELEDSALYLCASSSTGQDEPGTQYFGPGTRLLVL.

The CDR3 DNA follows: TGTGCCAGCAGGGTACTACAGGCTCAGCCCCAGCATTTT. It specifies CASRVLQAQPQHF. The V call is TRBV2, the J call TRBJ1-5; maybe TRBD1 (5 bases). CDR1 and CDR2 (germline): SNHLY, FYNNEI. There are 13 residues in the CDR3. With 6 bases removed from V and 6 bases from J, the gap between germline ends came to 12 bases.

The chain has TRBV5-1 and TRBJ2-5; 13 nucleotides align to TRBD2. Germline lookup yields CDR1 SGHRS and CDR2 YFSETQ. The CDR3 is 16 amino acids. After removal of 4 bases from V and 4 bases from J, the junction contained 7 bases not matched to a gene. The CDR3 protein is CASSQGLAGFGETQYF. CDR3 coding DNA: TGCGCCAGCAGCCAGGGACTAGCGGGATTTGGAGAGACCCAGTACTTC.

This clone was counted a few times. The chain couples TRBV4-3 to TRBJ1-2, with a possible D match to TRBD1 (6 bases). Trimming removed 1 base at V and 0 bases at J, with 9 bases between. The V gene's germline CDR1 is LGHNA and CDR2 YSLEER. The CDR3 is made up of 15 amino acids. The CDR3 bases are TGCGCCAGCAGCCAAGCACAGGGACCTAACTATGGCTACACCTTC. Translation: CASSQAQGPNYGYTF.

The gene calls are TRBV6-1 and TRBJ1-2; D not resolved. The germline V gene encodes CDR1 MNHNS and CDR2 SASEGT. This CDR3 has 12 residues. V lost 2 bases, J lost 7 bases, and 8 bases lay in between. CDR3 DNA: TGTGCCAGCAGTGAATGGCAAACTGGCTACACCTTC. Translation gives CASSEWQTGYTF.

The chain is built from TRBV9 and TRBJ2-5; 7 bases are shared with TRBD1. The last part of the DNA fits TRBJ2-7 better; the J call may be wrong. The CDR3 has 17 amino acids. Germline V lookup: CDR1 SGDLS, CDR2 YYNGEE. CDR3 residues: CASSVGAGGFSPYEQYF. In nucleotides, the CDR3 is TGTGCCAGCAGCGTTGGGGCAGGGGGTTTTAGTCCCTACGAGCAGTACTTC.

CDR3 DNA sequence: TGTGCCAGCAGTCTCAGGACACCTTACACTGAAGCTTTCTTT. Encoded protein: CASSLRTPYTEAFF. This chain links TRBV28 with TRBJ1-1, with a possible D match to TRBD1 (5 bases). Trimming took 5 bases from V and 3 from J, leaving 13 bases between them. This CDR3 spans 14 amino acids. The germline CDR1 and CDR2 sequences are MDHEN and SYDVKM.

As regards this clone: Other DNA sequences in the sample encode the same CDR3. V gene TRBV5-1 combines with J gene TRBJ2-3; D gene ambiguous. The CDR3 spans 15 residues. V lost 1 base, J lost 0 bases, and 9 bases lay in between. Looked up from germline, CDR1 is SGHRS and CDR2 is YFSETQ. The CDR3 DNA reads as TGCGCCAGCAGCTTGAGCGTGACTAGCACAGATACGCAGTATTTT. Translated: CASSLSVTSTDTQYF.

The chain employs TRBV2 and TRBJ1-2; perhaps TRBD1 as D (5 bases). Between the trimmed V and J ends, which lost 6 bases and 4 bases, there was a span of 15 bases. The germline gives CDR1 SNHLY, CDR2 FYNNEI. This CDR3 is built from 14 residues. The CDR3 sequence: CASSFDQGVYGYTF. For the CDR3, the DNA is TGTGCCAGCAGCTTCGACCAGGGCGTCTATGGCTACACCTTC.

V is TRBV5-1 and J is TRBJ1-5; D is possibly TRBD1 (5 bases). Trimming left V 0 bases short and J 7 bases short, with 11 bases between. Germline V gives CDR1 SGHRS, CDR2 YFSETQ. The CDR3 length is 14 residues. Here the CDR3 reads CASSLEDPGQPQHF. The CDR3, as DNA: TGCGCCAGCAGCTTGGAGGACCCAGGGCAGCCCCAGCATTTT. Filled out from reference TRBV5-1 and TRBJ1-5, the complete variable domain reads KAGVTQTPRYLIKTRGQQVTLSCSPISGHRSVSWYQQTPGQGLQFLFEYFSETQRNKGNFPGRFSGRQFSNSRSEMNVSTLELGDSALYLCASSLEDPGQPQHFGDGTRLSIL.

The V call is TRBV29-1, the J call TRBJ1-2; 10 bases map to TRBD1. J gave up 3 bases and V 6 bases, and 4 bases lay outside the gene matches. The length of the CDR3 is 13 residues. Germline V CDR1 and CDR2: SQVTM, ANQGSEA. CDR3 sequence: CSVRQGADYGYTF. The DNA of the CDR3 is TGCAGCGTGCGACAGGGGGCGGACTATGGCTACACCTTC.

The V gene is TRBV29-1, the J gene TRBJ2-7, with 10 bases lining up with TRBD2. The germline V gene encodes CDR1 SQVTM and CDR2 ANQGSEA. V lost 7 bases and J lost 0; bases outside the gene matches: 3. The length of the CDR3 is 13 residues. The CDR3 DNA is TGCAGCGGTGCTAGCGGGAGCTCCTACGAGCAGTACTTC. This gives the protein CSGASGSSYEQYF.

The gene calls are TRBV6-6 and TRBJ1-1, with 7 bases lining up with TRBD1. The CDR3 has 13 amino acids. Per germline, CDR1 MNHNY and CDR2 SVGAGI (reference sequence). With V trimmed by 8 bases and J by 1 base, 4 bases remained unmatched. The CDR3 bases are TGTGCCAGCCGGGACAGTCAGAACACTGAAGCTTTCTTT. Translated, it gives CASRDSQNTEAFF.

This chain uses TRBV6-6 with TRBJ1-2; D uncertain. The V end lost 5 bases, the J end lost 8 bases, and 9 bases lay between the germline ends. This CDR3 is 11 amino acids long. Germline CDR1 and CDR2: MNHNY and SVGAGI (reference sequence). The CDR3 sequence: CASSLSRGYTF. The CDR3 DNA is TGTGCCAGCAGTCTCTCTCGGGGCTACACCTTC.

This clone was observed a handful of times. This chain links TRBV6-5 with TRBJ2-1; D might be TRBD2 (6 bases). Germline CDR1 reads MNHEY; CDR2 reads SVGAGI. The CDR3 totals 14 residues. V shed 2 bases and J shed 7 bases, with 12 bases lying between them. The CDR3 sequence is CASSYAGPRNEQFF. In DNA, the CDR3 is TGTGCCAGCAGTTACGCGGGACCCCGGAATGAGCAGTTCTTC.

This chain uses TRBV5-1 with TRBJ1-4; 7 bases line up with TRBD1. The V gene end was trimmed by 2 bases and the J gene end by 5 bases; junction bases not matched to a gene: 6. The CDR3 covers 15 residues. Germline loops: CDR1 SGHRS, CDR2 YFSETQ. Here the CDR3 reads CASSFGDRENEKLFF. In nucleotides, the CDR3 is TGCGCCAGCAGCTTCGGGGACAGAGAAAATGAAAAACTGTTTTTT.

This clone was counted once. The chain employs TRBV19 and TRBJ2-5; D perhaps matches TRBD1 (8 bases). V shed 3 bases and J shed 2 bases, with 19 bases lying between them. Germline-derived CDR1 and CDR2 are LNHDA and SQIVND (reference sequence). This CDR3 spans 17 amino acids. The CDR3 loop reads CASSITGGGTIQETQYF. CDR3 nucleotides: TGTGCCAGTAGTATCACAGGGGGGGGGACCATTCAAGAGACCCAGTACTTC.

V is TRBV5-8 and J is TRBJ2-3, with a possible D match to TRBD2 (6 bases). CDR1 SGHTS and CDR2 YDEGEE come from the germline V gene. Deletions cut 0 bases from V and 6 bases from J, with 11 bases between. The CDR3 runs 14 residues. CDR3 amino acids: CASSLDGGRDTQYF. Here the CDR3 DNA reads TGTGCCAGCAGCTTGGATGGAGGGCGGGATACGCAGTATTTT.

The V and J genes are TRBV28 and TRBJ2-3; D ambiguous. V lost 3 bases, J lost 0 bases, and 7 bases lay in between. The CDR3 sequence is 14 residues long. The germline gives CDR1 MDHEN, CDR2 SYDVKM. In DNA, the CDR3 is TGTGCCAGCAGTTTTTCACAAAGCACAGATACGCAGTATTTT. It yields the protein CASSFSQSTDTQYF.